This is a list of T cell receptor beta chains from one sample in a study of CD8 T cells in Susac syndrome. Each CDR3 protein is one row after TCRdb ran MiXCR on the immunoSEQ multiplex PCR reads. The sample yields under 200,000 distinct CDR3 sequences, about 91% seen once. The source material was CD4+ T cells from PBMCs. These receptors were collected from a human donor with Susac syndrome. Each CDR3 is given with its conserved first and last residue. The D gene is left open where the match is weak. Not all rows give a size; the values are once, few, many and, for expanded clones, a class.

j_call clone_size d_call v_call cdr3_aa cdr3_nt
TRBJ2-2 - TRBD1 TRBV20-1 CSARVVGGQGETGELFF TGCAGTGCTAGAGTTGTCGGGGGACAGGGGGAAACCGGGGAGCTGTTTTTT
TRBJ1-1 once - TRBV11-2 CASSAKGGYTEAFF TGTGCCAGCAGCGCCAAGGGGGGATACACTGAAGCTTTCTTT
TRBJ1-2 - TRBD1 TRBV12-3/TRBV12-4 CASSLLSTGGYGYTF TGTGCCAGCAGTTTATTGTCGACAGGGGGCTATGGCTACACCTTC
TRBJ2-3 - TRBD1 TRBV7-2 CASSLEQGTADTQYF TGTGCCAGCAGCTTAGAACAGGGGACCGCAGATACGCAGTATTTT
TRBJ2-7 - - TRBV5-1 CASSPGHTGNEQYF TGCGCCAGCAGCCCCGGGCACACGGGGAACGAGCAGTACTTC
TRBJ2-5 - TRBD2 TRBV29-1 CSHGLAGWGETQYF TGCAGTCACGGACTAGCGGGATGGGGAGAGACCCAGTACTTC
TRBJ1-1 - TRBD1 TRBV7-3 CASRLQGWNGTEAFF TGTGCCAGCAGGTTACAGGGGTGGAATGGCACTGAAGCTTTCTTT
TRBJ2-5 - TRBD2 TRBV5-1 CASSPLDSSGGETQYF TGCGCCAGCAGTCCCCTCGACTCTAGCGGGGGTGAGACCCAGTACTTC
TRBJ2-7 - TRBD1 TRBV6-5 CASSSGQGWDEQYF TGTGCCAGCAGTTCCGGACAGGGGTGGGACGAGCAGTACTTC
TRBJ1-2 - - TRBV30 CAWSALGGYTF TGTGCCTGGAGTGCCCTCGGGGGCTACACCTTC
TRBJ1-5 - TRBD1 TRBV12-3/TRBV12-4 CASSPGDREGNQPQHF TGTGCCAGCAGTCCGGGGGACAGGGAAGGCAATCAGCCCCAGCATTTT
TRBJ2-2 - - TRBV9 CASSVVTHTGELFF TGTGCCAGCAGCGTAGTCACCCACACCGGGGAGCTGTTTTTT
TRBJ2-5 - - TRBV5-4 CASSLAESVRNLQETQYF TGTGCCAGCAGCTTGGCCGAATCGGTGCGGAATCTACAAGAGACCCAGTACTTC
TRBJ1-2 once - TRBV23-1 CASSQNRVPGNYGYTF TGCGCCAGCAGTCAGAACAGGGTTCCCGGAAACTATGGCTACACCTTC
TRBJ1-5 - TRBD1 TRBV20-1 CSARRQGSNQPQHF TGCAGTGCTAGGCGACAGGGCAGCAATCAGCCCCAGCATTTT
TRBJ2-1 - TRBD2 TRBV5-1 CASSSLSGSNEQFF TGCGCCAGCAGCTCCCTAAGCGGGAGCAATGAGCAGTTCTTC
TRBJ2-2 - TRBD1 TRBV30 CAWSGQGTGELFF TGTGCCTGGAGTGGACAGGGCACCGGGGAGCTGTTTTTT
TRBJ2-7 - - TRBV7-8 CASSLAVGKSYEQYF TGTGCCAGCAGCTTAGCGGTGGGGAAATCCTACGAGCAGTACTTC
TRBJ1-2 - TRBD1 TRBV5-1 CASSLVGDRDGYTF TGCGCCAGCAGCTTGGTAGGGGACAGGGATGGCTACACCTTC
TRBJ1-2 - - TRBV12-3/TRBV12-4 CASSLRKGTYYGYTF TGTGCCAGCAGTTTAAGGAAGGGGACCTACTATGGCTACACCTTC
TRBJ1-1 - TRBD1 TRBV25-1 CASSDSRTGDTEAFF TGTGCCAGCAGTGACTCCAGGACAGGGGATACTGAAGCTTTCTTT
TRBJ2-7 - - TRBV10-2 CASSSYGGPSYEQYF TGCGCCAGCAGTAGCTACGGGGGTCCCTCCTACGAGCAGTACTTC
TRBJ2-5 - - TRBV2 CASELDQETQYF TGTGCCAGCGAACTAGACCAAGAGACCCAGTACTTC
TRBJ2-5 - TRBD1 TRBV6-1 CASSEGTGGQTQYF TGTGCCAGCAGTGAAGGGACAGGGGGCCAGACCCAGTACTTC
TRBJ2-3 - TRBD2 TRBV6-5 CASSPSGGDYTQYF TGTGCCAGCAGTCCTAGCGGGGGCGACTATACGCAGTATTTT
TRBJ1-2 - - TRBV4-1 CASSQEEAAKDGYTF TGCGCCAGCAGCCAAGAGGAGGCGGCGAAGGATGGCTACACCTTC
TRBJ2-5 - - TRBV28 CASTSGQETQYF TGTGCCAGCACCTCGGGCCAAGAGACCCAGTACTTC
TRBJ1-4 once - TRBV30 CASRPFGEKLFF TGTGCCTCGAGGCCATTCGGCGAAAAACTGTTTTTT
TRBJ1-3 - TRBD1 TRBV7-8 CASSSRTGAGNTIYF TGTGCCAGCAGCTCCCGGACAGGGGCTGGAAACACCATATATTTT
TRBJ1-5 - - TRBV6-6 CASSSKGDGQPQHF TGTGCCAGCAGTTCCAAAGGGGACGGTCAGCCCCAGCATTTT
TRBJ1-2 - - TRBV20-1 CSASVSGRGGDYGYTF TGCAGTGCTAGCGTGTCAGGGCGCGGGGGAGACTATGGCTACACCTTC
TRBJ1-3 - - TRBV20-1 CSARVSGAGNTIYF TGCAGTGCTAGAGTCTCTGGAGCTGGAAACACCATATATTTT
TRBJ2-7 - TRBD1 TRBV12-3/TRBV12-4 CASSYRGLPSYEQYF TGTGCCAGCAGTTACAGGGGGCTCCCCTCCTACGAGCAGTACTTC
TRBJ2-7 - - TRBV3-1 CASSATLSAYEQYF TGTGCCAGCAGCGCCACCTTATCGGCCTACGAGCAGTACTTC
TRBJ2-1 - - TRBV5-1 CASSSGPGFNEQFF TGCGCCAGCAGCTCCGGACCGGGCTTTAATGAGCAGTTCTTC
TRBJ2-3 - - TRBV11-2 CASSPAPSRNTQYF TGTGCCAGCAGCCCGGCTCCCTCCAGGAATACGCAGTATTTT
TRBJ2-7 - - TRBV7-2 CASSVGVSYEQYF TGTGCCAGCAGCGTAGGGGTCTCCTACGAGCAGTACTTC
TRBJ2-3 - - TRBV2 CASRGVGQNTQYF TGTGCCAGCAGAGGAGTCGGACAGAATACGCAGTATTTT
TRBJ2-3 few - TRBV6-5 CASSQPGLSTDTQYF TGTGCCAGCAGTCAACCGGGACTTTCCACAGATACGCAGTATTTT
TRBJ2-7 - - TRBV18 CASSIVGVGAYEQYF TGTGCCAGCTCGATCGTAGGAGTGGGTGCGTACGAGCAGTACTTC
TRBJ2-2 - - TRBV30 CAWSVRGLLTGELFF TGTGCCTGGAGTGTACGTGGACTCTTGACCGGGGAGCTGTTTTTT
TRBJ1-1 - - TRBV5-8 CASSLGTVPSTEAFF TGTGCCAGCAGCTTAGGTACAGTTCCCTCCACTGAAGCTTTCTTT
TRBJ2-5 - - TRBV7-6 CASSSTVGQETQYF TGTGCCAGCAGCTCTACAGTGGGACAAGAGACCCAGTACTTC
TRBJ2-7 once - TRBV6-1 CASSEYAQTTGPYEQYF TGTGCCAGCAGTGAATACGCTCAAACGACAGGACCCTACGAGCAGTACTTC
TRBJ1-3 - TRBD1 TRBV3-1 CASSYDRGGNTIYF TGTGCCAGCAGCTACGACAGGGGTGGAAACACCATATATTTT
TRBJ2-7 - TRBD1 TRBV19 CASSIQGAQDEQYF TGTGCCAGTAGTATCCAGGGGGCGCAGGACGAGCAGTACTTC
TRBJ1-1 - - TRBV19 CASKGLVMDTEAFF TGTGCCAGCAAGGGGCTGGTTATGGACACTGAAGCTTTCTTT
TRBJ2-2 - TRBD2 TRBV6-1 CASRAAGVPGELFF TGTGCCAGCAGAGCCGCGGGAGTTCCCGGGGAGCTGTTTTTT
TRBJ2-7 - - TRBV28 CASTPSGQPYEQYF TGTGCCAGCACTCCAAGCGGGCAGCCCTACGAGCAGTACTTC
TRBJ2-6 - - TRBV29-1 CSVREESGANVLTF TGCAGCGTTCGGGAAGAGTCTGGGGCCAACGTCCTGACTTTC
TRBJ2-7 - TRBD1 TRBV3-1 CASSPDRSYEQYF TGTGCCAGCAGCCCGGACAGGTCCTACGAGCAGTACTTC
TRBJ2-7 - - TRBV7-9 CASSSSTAIEQYF TGTGCCAGCAGCTCCTCGACAGCTATAGAGCAGTACTTC
TRBJ2-2 - - TRBV5-1 CASSLDRSAGTGELFF TGCGCCAGCAGCTTGGACCGTTCAGCGGGCACCGGGGAGCTGTTTTTT
TRBJ2-1 - TRBD1 TRBV2 CASWTLQGKLVNEQFF TGTGCCAGCTGGACTTTACAGGGGAAATTGGTGAATGAGCAGTTCTTC